Listed here are 29 T cell receptor beta chains from one sample, sequenced in a study of T cells in Graves' hyperthyroidism and ophthalmopathy. TCR beta CDR3 regions were amplified from RNA transcripts. The study used the HTBI primer set for a first-round RT-PCR of the TCR CDR3. TCRdb independently ran MiXCR on the multiplex PCR reads; one entry per CDR3 protein. The sample carries around 350,000 distinct CDR3 sequences, about a fifth recorded once. The sample consisted of blood. The receptors originated from a woman under 30 with Graves' hyperthyroidism.

In its sample, this clonotype was seen many times. This chain links TRBV2 with TRBJ1-2, with 7 bases identical to TRBD1. The CDR3 length is 15 residues. The germline gives CDR1 SNHLY, CDR2 FYNNEI. V shed 4 bases, J shed 4 bases, and the junction held 9 bases outside the gene matches. As DNA, the CDR3 is TGTGCCAGCAGTGGACAGGGTAGGGGAGTCTATGGCTACACCTTC. Residues: CASSGQGRGVYGYTF.

The V call is TRBV7-6, the J call TRBJ2-2; TRBD1 matches at 9 bases. The CDR3 consists of 17 residues. J was trimmed by 2 bases and V by 5 bases; bases with no gene match: 9. The germline V gene encodes CDR1 SGHVS and CDR2 FNYEAQ. CDR3 nucleotides: TGTGCCAGCAGCCTTCCAATGGGACAGGGCAACACCGGGGAGCTGTTTTTT. Translated: CASSLPMGQGNTGELFF.

This clonotype was detected ten times or more. The V gene is TRBV6-5, the J gene TRBJ1-1, with no clear D. V lost 2 bases and J lost 4, with 14 bases in between. Germline CDR1 is MNHEY and CDR2 is SVGAGI. The CDR3 is 15 residues long. CDR3 amino acids: CASSYVGSPGTEAFF. CDR3 nucleotides: TGTGCCAGCAGTTACGTAGGCAGCCCGGGCACTGAAGCTTTCTTT.

The genes are TRBV9 and TRBJ2-2; 15 nucleotides match TRBD2. Germline assignment: CDR1 SGDLS and CDR2 YYNGEE. Germline trimming cut 1 base from V and 4 bases from J; bases unmatched to any gene: 8. The CDR3 runs to 19 residues. CDR3 sequence reads: CASSVSGTSGGIFTGELFF. As DNA, the CDR3 is TGTGCCAGCAGCGTATCCGGGACTAGCGGGGGGATCTTCACCGGGGAGCTGTTTTTT.

This clonotype was counted many times. The chain joins TRBV20-1 to TRBJ2-7; TRBD2 agrees at 12 bases. Trimming cost V 6 bases and J 3 bases; bases outside gene matches: 9. Germline lookup yields CDR1 DFQATT and CDR2 SNEGSKA (reference sequence). CDR3 size: 15 residues. The CDR3 region has the DNA TGCAGTGCGAGGACTAGCGGGGAGATTGGCTACGAGCAGTACTTC. Its protein product is CSARTSGEIGYEQYF.

In regard to this clonotype: Given a much more abundant clone one base away, this may be a read error. The chain carries TRBV4-1 and TRBJ2-7, with 11 bases aligning to TRBD1. The CDR3 length is 15 residues. Germline loops: CDR1 MGHRA, CDR2 YSYEKL. The CDR3 here is CASSQVLGQGDEHYF. The CDR3 nucleotides are TGCGCCAGCAGCCAAGTGCTGGGACAGGGGGACGAGCACTACTTC.

The J gene is TRBJ2-7, the V gene TRBV4-1; 7 nucleotides agree with TRBD1. The CDR3 runs 14 residues. Germline values: CDR1 MGHRA, CDR2 YSYEKL. Trimming removed 7 bases from V and 2 bases from J; junction bases left unmatched: 8. The CDR3 loop is CASTERTGAYEQYF. The CDR3 region has the DNA TGCGCCAGCACCGAAAGGACAGGAGCCTACGAGCAGTACTTC.

This clonotype was picked up many times. J is TRBJ2-2 and V is TRBV11-2, with TRBD1 matching over 10 bases. The CDR3 consists of 16 residues. Germline CDR1 and CDR2: SGHAT and FQNNGV. V shed 4 bases and J 2 bases; nucleotides not matched to a gene: 4. CDR3 DNA: TGTGCCAGCAGCTCGCCGACAGGGGGCAACACCGGGGAGCTGTTTTTT. Translated, it gives CASSSPTGGNTGELFF.

This chain joins TRBV4-1 and TRBJ1-3; no clear D gene. Trimming removed 1 base at V and 2 bases at J, with 6 bases between. Germline CDR1 and CDR2: MGHRA and YSYEKL. This CDR3 is 14 amino acids long. CDR3 sequence reads: CASSQVQPGNTIYF. CDR3 DNA: TGCGCCAGCAGCCAAGTGCAGCCTGGAAACACCATATATTTT.

This clonotype was picked up many times. CDR3 in DNA: TGTGCCAGTGGTAGAGTAGCGTCCGAAGAGACCCAGTACTTC. It specifies CASGRVASEETQYF. This chain connects TRBV19 to TRBJ2-5; D is possibly TRBD2 (5 bases). Trimming took 8 bases from V and 3 from J, leaving 16 bases between them. Germline CDR1 reads LNHDA; CDR2 reads SQIVND (reference sequence). The CDR3 consists of 14 residues.

The J gene is TRBJ2-7, the V gene TRBV28; 7 nucleotides match TRBD1. With V trimmed by 5 bases and J by 3 bases, 10 bases remained unmatched. The CDR3 runs to 15 residues. CDR1 and CDR2 (germline): MDHEN, SYDVKM. In nucleotides, the CDR3 is TGTGCCAGCAGTCCAACAGGGGTGGAAAACTACGAGCAGTACTTC. This gives the protein CASSPTGVENYEQYF.

There are many counts of this clonotype. The chain combines TRBV7-9 with TRBJ2-7; no firm D call. CDR3 length equals 11 residues. The germline V gene encodes CDR1 SEHNR and CDR2 FQNEAQ (reference sequence). Trimming stripped 4 bases from V and 6 bases from J, with 7 bases between. The CDR3: CASSSEAEQYF. The CDR3 coding sequence is TGTGCCAGCAGCTCTGAGGCCGAGCAGTACTTC.

This clonotype showed up just a few times. The V and J genes are TRBV4-1 and TRBJ1-3; D gene uncertain. The germline V gene has CDR1 MGHRA and CDR2 YSYEKL. The CDR3 is made up of 15 amino acids. The V gene lost 2 bases and the J gene lost 0 bases, with 8 bases spanning the gap. The CDR3 region has the DNA TGCGCCAGCAGCCAACTGATAATCTCTGGAAACACCATATATTTT. Amino acids: CASSQLIISGNTIYF.

V gene TRBV6-2 or TRBV6-3 combines with J gene TRBJ1-5; the D is unclear. The CDR3 is made up of 16 amino acids. CDR1 and CDR2 (germline): MNHEY, SVGEGT. The germline V and J ends were trimmed by 7 bases and 4 bases, with 20 bases remaining between them. DNA of the CDR3: TGTGCCAGCAACCCCGCGGGCCTCGGTGGTAATCAGCCCCAGCATTTT. Amino acid sequence: CASNPAGLGGNQPQHF.

The chain combines TRBV20-1 with TRBJ2-5; D call uncertain. The CDR3 length is 12 residues. Germline V gene lookup returns CDR1 DFQATT and CDR2 SNEGSKA (reference sequence). Trimming left V 6 bases short and J 5 bases short, with 13 bases between. The CDR3 nucleotides read TGCAGTGCCTCGACTCATGGGGAGACCCAGTACTTC. As protein: CSASTHGETQYF.

This clonotype was picked up many times. The chain links TRBV5-1 to TRBJ1-1, with D tentatively TRBD1 (6 bases). This CDR3 has 14 residues. Deletions cut 0 bases from V and 3 bases from J, with 9 bases between. Germline-derived CDR1 and CDR2 are SGHRS and YFSETQ. The CDR3 loop is CASSLAGGHTEAFF. The CDR3 DNA is TGCGCCAGCAGCTTGGCTGGGGGGCACACTGAAGCTTTCTTT.

This clonotype was seen many times. The V gene is TRBV6-1, the J gene TRBJ2-7; 14 bases fit TRBD2. After removal of 3 bases from V and 9 bases from J, the junction contained 7 bases not matched to a gene. The CDR3 is made up of 15 amino acids. Germline loops: CDR1 MNHNS, CDR2 SASEGT. The CDR3 protein is CASSDGLAGGRRQYF. The CDR3 region has the DNA TGTGCCAGCAGTGACGGACTAGCGGGGGGCAGGCGGCAGTACTTC.

In the case of this clonotype: Its ends do not fully match the called genes, so a read error is possible. The rearrangement links TRBV6-2 or TRBV6-3 to TRBJ1-2; D call uncertain. The CDR3 length is 19 residues. Germline V gene data show CDR1 as MNHEY and CDR2 as SVGEGT. This chain's CDR3 is CASSYSILAKDLTNYGYTF. The CDR3 DNA reads as TGTGCCAGCAGTTACTCGATTCTCGCTAAGGACCTTACTAACTACGGCTACACCTTC.

Notes on this clonotype: A read error is possible here, since a much larger clone lies one base away. The chain couples TRBV11-1 to TRBJ1-5, with D maybe TRBD1 (6 bases). CDR3 length: 16 residues. The germline CDR1 and CDR2 sequences are SGHAT and FQDESV (reference sequence). The CDR3 reads CVSSDTGPGGNQPQHF. The CDR3 DNA sequence: TGTGTCAGCAGCGATACAGGACCAGGGGGCAATCAGCCCCAGCATTTT.

This clonotype occurred many times. The chain links TRBV2 to TRBJ2-5; 10 bases are a match to TRBD2. CDR1 and CDR2 from the germline V gene are SNHLY and FYNNEI. V trimming: 4 bases; J trimming: 4 bases; junction bases outside the gene matches: 6. CDR3 length: 15 residues. The CDR3 is CASSGGSGGAETQYF. Written as DNA, the CDR3 is TGTGCCAGCAGTGGGGGCAGCGGGGGGGCAGAGACCCAGTACTTC.

The V gene is TRBV4-1, the J gene TRBJ1-5; tentatively, D is TRBD1 (5 bases). In germline, CDR1 is MGHRA, CDR2 YSYEKL. The V and J ends lost 0 bases and 6 bases respectively, with 12 bases between them. The CDR3 length is 15 residues. The CDR3 DNA follows: TGCGCCAGCAGCCAAGATCCGGGGGGAGGTCAGCCCCAGCATTTT. Translated: CASSQDPGGGQPQHF.

There are many counts of this clonotype. This chain links TRBV6-5 with TRBJ1-1, with a possible D match to TRBD1 (5 bases). Germline V CDR1 and CDR2: MNHEY, SVGAGI. The CDR3 has 13 residues. The ends were cut back, 6 bases at V and 3 bases at J, with 11 bases in the middle. The CDR3 DNA reads as TGTGCCAGCAGAATACAACAGGACACTGAAGCTTTCTTT. Translated, it gives CASRIQQDTEAFF.

The chain carries TRBV15 and TRBJ1-5, with unresolved D. The CDR3 runs 14 residues. Germline lookup yields CDR1 LNHNV and CDR2 YYDKDF (reference sequence). The V and J ends lost 5 bases and 5 bases respectively, with 13 bases between them. In nucleotides, the CDR3 is TGTGCCACCAGCGGCGGTTTGATCCATCAGCCCCAGCATTTT. Residues: CATSGGLIHQPQHF. Combining the CDR3 with reference TRBV15 and TRBJ1-5 gives the whole variable domain DAMVIQNPRYQVTQFGKPVTLSCSQTLNHNVMYWYQQKSSQAPKLLFHYYDKDFNNEADTPDNFQSRRPNTSFCFLDIRSPGLGDTAMYLCATSGGLIHQPQHFGDGTRLSIL.

This clonotype was observed a few times. V is TRBV20-1 and J is TRBJ1-2; D may be TRBD1 (5 bases). Germline CDR1 DFQATT, CDR2 SNEGSKA (reference sequence). The CDR3 totals 13 residues. The ends were cut back, 0 bases at V and 1 base at J, with 6 bases in the middle. The CDR3 DNA sequence: TGCAGTGCTAGAGAGGGGGTTAACTATGGCTACACCTTC. Translated, it gives CSAREGVNYGYTF.

This clonotype occurred a few times. The genes are TRBV5-1 and TRBJ1-2; D unclear. The CDR3 is 13 residues long. Germline loops: CDR1 SGHRS, CDR2 YFSETQ. Trimming stripped 7 bases from V and 0 bases from J, with 10 bases between. For the CDR3, the DNA is TGCGCCAGCCGGGAGTCCTCTAACTATGGCTACACCTTC. Translating gives CASRESSNYGYTF.

This sequence joins TRBV11-2 and TRBJ2-7; D remains unclear. Germline CDR1 is SGHAT and CDR2 is FQNNGV. The CDR3 is made up of 13 amino acids. V was cut by 6 bases and J by 7 bases, with 16 bases left in between. CDR3: CASRPLETGEQYF. In DNA form, the CDR3 reads TGTGCCAGCAGACCTCTGGAGACTGGGGAGCAGTACTTC.

In its sample, this clonotype was seen a few times. V gene TRBV12-3 or TRBV12-4 combines with J gene TRBJ2-7; D possibly uses TRBD1 or TRBD2 (5 bases each). Trimming shortened V by 4 bases and J by 6 bases, and 16 bases separated the two germline ends. The CDR3 contains 14 residues. CDR3 region: CASSYPPGRGEQYF. Written as DNA, the CDR3 is TGTGCCAGCAGTTACCCCCCGGGAAGGGGCGAGCAGTACTTC.

In its sample, this clonotype was seen many times. V is TRBV20-1 and J is TRBJ2-7; D may correspond to TRBD1 or TRBD2 (5 bases each). The V end lost 0 bases, the J end lost 4 bases, and 10 bases lay between the germline ends. Germline V gene data show CDR1 as DFQATT and CDR2 as SNEGSKA (reference sequence). This CDR3 has 13 residues. Here the CDR3 reads CSARDLGPYEQYF. CDR3 nucleotide sequence: TGCAGTGCTAGAGATCTGGGACCTTACGAGCAGTACTTC.

This clonotype was seen at least ten times. The V and J genes are TRBV19 and TRBJ2-2; D possibly corresponds to TRBD2 (6 bases). The CDR3 loop spans 13 amino acids. The germline V gene has CDR1 LNHDA and CDR2 SQIVND (reference sequence). Trimming took off 3 bases at V and 6 bases at J, with 8 bases between the two ends. CDR3 DNA: TGTGCCAGTAGTATGGCGGGGTCCGGGGAGCTGTTTTTT. It yields the protein CASSMAGSGELFF.